The present entry profiles one T cell receptor beta chain with its context. Its antigen is undetermined. Sequencing used immunoSEQ multiplex PCR; TCRdb keeps in-frame clones, though not all of them. The sample carries more than 1.2 million clones, approximately 98.5% recorded once. This sample was included in a study of shared clonotypes between healthy human individuals. Findings and caveats of the study: For sorted subsets, rarefaction showed incomplete sequencing despite large depth.

The sample comprised naive CD4+ T cells sorted from blood. The subset here: CD45RA+ positively selected. The receptor's source is a man between 25 and 39 years old in good health.

The CDR3 region is CASRGQGGQPQHF. CDR3 nucleotide sequence: TGTGCCAGCAGAGGACAGGGAGGGCAGCCCCAGCATTTT. The gene calls are TRBV27 and TRBJ1-5, with 8 bases identical to TRBD1. Germline loops: CDR1 MNHEY, CDR2 SMNVEV (reference sequence). The CDR3 covers 13 residues. Trimming removed 6 bases from V and 7 bases from J; junction bases left unmatched: 5.